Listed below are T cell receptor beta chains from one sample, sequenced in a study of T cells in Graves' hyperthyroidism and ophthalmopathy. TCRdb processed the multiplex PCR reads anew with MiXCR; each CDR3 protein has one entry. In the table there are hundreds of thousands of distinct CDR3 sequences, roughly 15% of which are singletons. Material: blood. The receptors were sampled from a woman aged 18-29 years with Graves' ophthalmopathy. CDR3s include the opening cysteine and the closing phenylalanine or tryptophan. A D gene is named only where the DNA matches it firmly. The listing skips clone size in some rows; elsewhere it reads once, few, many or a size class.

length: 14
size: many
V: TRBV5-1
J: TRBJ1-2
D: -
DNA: TGCGCCAGCAGCGCCGGGACGTCGGACTATGGCTACACCTTC
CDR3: CASSAGTSDYGYTF

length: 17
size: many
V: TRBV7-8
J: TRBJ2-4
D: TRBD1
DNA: TGTGCCAGCAGCTTAGTGGGGACAGGGGGGTCCAAAAACATTCAGTACTTC
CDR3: CASSLVGTGGSKNIQYF

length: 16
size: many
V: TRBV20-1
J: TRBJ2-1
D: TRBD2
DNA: TGCAGTGCTCATTCCCAGTTTAGCGGGACGTACAATGAGCAGTTCTTC
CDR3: CSAHSQFSGTYNEQFF

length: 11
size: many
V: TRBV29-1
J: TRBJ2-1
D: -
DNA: TGCAGCGTTCTTTCGATAAATGAGCAGTTCTTC
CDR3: CSVLSINEQFF

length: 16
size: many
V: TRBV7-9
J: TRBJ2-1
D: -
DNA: TGTGCCAGCAGCTTAACTTTGGGAGGGGGATTTAATGAGCAGTTCTTC
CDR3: CASSLTLGGGFNEQFF

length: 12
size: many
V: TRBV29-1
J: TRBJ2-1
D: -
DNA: TGCAGCGTGCGGCCCCGGGACAATGAGCAGTTCTTC
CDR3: CSVRPRDNEQFF

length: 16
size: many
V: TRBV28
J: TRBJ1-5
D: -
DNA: TGTGCCAGCAGTCCCGGACTGGGAGGCCTCGCTCAGCCCCAGCATTTT
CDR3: CASSPGLGGLAQPQHF

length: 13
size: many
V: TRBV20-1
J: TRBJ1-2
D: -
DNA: TGCAGTGCTAGAGCGGGGGGCGAGGAGGGCTACACCTTC
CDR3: CSARAGGEEGYTF

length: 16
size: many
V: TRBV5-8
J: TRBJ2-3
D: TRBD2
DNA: TGTGCCAGCAGCTTGGCCGAGGGAGGGCCATCAGATACGCAGTATTTT
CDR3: CASSLAEGGPSDTQYF

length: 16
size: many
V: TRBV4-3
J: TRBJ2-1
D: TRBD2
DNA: TGCGCCAGCAGCCACCAACTAGCGGATACCTACAATGAGCAGTTCTTC
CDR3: CASSHQLADTYNEQFF

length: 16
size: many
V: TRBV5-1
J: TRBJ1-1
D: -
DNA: TGCGCCAGCAGCTTGGAGGGCAGGGGAGTTGGCACTGAAGCTTTCTTT
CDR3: CASSLEGRGVGTEAFF

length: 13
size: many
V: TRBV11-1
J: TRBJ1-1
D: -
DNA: TGTGCCAGCAGCTTAGACAGGGACACTGAAGCTTTCTTT
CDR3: CASSLDRDTEAFF

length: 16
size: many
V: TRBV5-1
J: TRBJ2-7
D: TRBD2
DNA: TGCGCCAGCAGCTTGTATGGTAGCGGGAGTGTGACCGAGCAGTACTTC
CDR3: CASSLYGSGSVTEQYF

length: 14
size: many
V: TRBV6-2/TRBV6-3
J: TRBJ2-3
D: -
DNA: TGTGCCAGCAGTGGTGACCTTCGCACAGATACGCAGTATTTT
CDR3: CASSGDLRTDTQYF

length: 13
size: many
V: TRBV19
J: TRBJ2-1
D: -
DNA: TGTGCCAGTAGTATCCGGCAGGGCAATGAGCAGTTCTTC
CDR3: CASSIRQGNEQFF

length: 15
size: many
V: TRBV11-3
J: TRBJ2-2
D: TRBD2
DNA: TGTGCCAGCAGCCTTAGCGGGGCGAACACCGGGGAGCTGTTTTTT
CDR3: CASSLSGANTGELFF

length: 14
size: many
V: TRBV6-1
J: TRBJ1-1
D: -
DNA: TGTGCCAGCAGTTCACAGGGTTGGAACACTGAAGCTTTCTTT
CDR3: CASSSQGWNTEAFF

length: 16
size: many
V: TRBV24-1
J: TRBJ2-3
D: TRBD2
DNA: TGTGCCACCAGTGATTTGACTAGCGGGTCCACAGATACGCAGTATTTT
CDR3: CATSDLTSGSTDTQYF

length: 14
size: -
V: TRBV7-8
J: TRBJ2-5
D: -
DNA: TGTGCCAGCAGCTTTGGTCGGTCAGCAGAGACCCAGTACTTC
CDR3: CASSFGRSAETQYF

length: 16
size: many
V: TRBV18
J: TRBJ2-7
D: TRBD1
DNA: TGTGCCAGCTCACCATCTTCAAGGACAGGGATTTACGAGCAGTACTTC
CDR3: CASSPSSRTGIYEQYF

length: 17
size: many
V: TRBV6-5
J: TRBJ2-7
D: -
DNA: TGTGCCAGCAGTTACTCGAGGTTGGAGGGCAGGACCTACGAGCAGTACTTC
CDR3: CASSYSRLEGRTYEQYF

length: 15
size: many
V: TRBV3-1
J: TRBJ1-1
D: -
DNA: TGTGCCAGCAGCCACTCCCGGGGGGGGGGCACTGAAGCTTTCTTT
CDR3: CASSHSRGGGTEAFF

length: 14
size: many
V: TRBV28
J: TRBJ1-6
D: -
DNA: TGTGCCAGCAGCGCCGGGACTGGACATTCACCCCTCCACTTT
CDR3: CASSAGTGHSPLHF

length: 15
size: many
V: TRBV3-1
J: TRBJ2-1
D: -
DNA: TGTGCCAGCTGCCCGCAACCGGGCCTAACTAATGAGCAGTTCTTC
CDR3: CASCPQPGLTNEQFF

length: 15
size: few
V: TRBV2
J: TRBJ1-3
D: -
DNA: TGTGCCAGCAGTCCAGGACTAACCTCTGGAAACACCATATATTTT
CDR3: CASSPGLTSGNTIYF

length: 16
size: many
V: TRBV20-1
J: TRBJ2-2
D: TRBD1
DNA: TGCAGTGTGAAGAGGACAGGGGTAGTGAACACCGGGGAGCTGTTTTTT
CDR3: CSVKRTGVVNTGELFF

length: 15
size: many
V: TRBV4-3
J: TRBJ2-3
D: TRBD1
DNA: TGCGCCAGCAGCCAAGGGGGGACAGGGGGGGATACGCAGTATTTT
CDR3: CASSQGGTGGDTQYF

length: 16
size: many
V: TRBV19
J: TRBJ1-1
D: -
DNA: TGTGCCAGTAGTGATTATCCGGGACTCCTTTTCACTGAAGCTTTCTTT
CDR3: CASSDYPGLLFTEAFF

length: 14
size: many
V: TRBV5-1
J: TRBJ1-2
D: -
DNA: TGCGCCAGCAGCGGGCAGGCAGGGCTCGATGGCTACACCTTC
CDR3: CASSGQAGLDGYTF

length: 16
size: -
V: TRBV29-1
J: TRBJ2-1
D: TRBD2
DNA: TGCAGCGTCTGTTTGATCGGGACTAGCGGGGGGCACGAGCAGTTCTTC
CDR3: CSVCLIGTSGGHEQFF

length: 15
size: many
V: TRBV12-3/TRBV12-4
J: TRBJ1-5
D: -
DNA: TGTGCCAGCAGTTTAAAGGGTCATAGCAATCAGCCCCAGCATTTT
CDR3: CASSLKGHSNQPQHF

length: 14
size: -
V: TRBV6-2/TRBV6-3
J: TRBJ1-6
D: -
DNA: TGTGCCAGCAGTTACGGGCCTGGGAATTCACCCCTCCACTTT
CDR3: CASSYGPGNSPLHF

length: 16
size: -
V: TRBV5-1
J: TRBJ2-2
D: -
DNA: TGCGCCAGCAGCTCTGGGGGGACAGCGAACACCGGGGAGCTGTTTTTT
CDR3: CASSSGGTANTGELFF

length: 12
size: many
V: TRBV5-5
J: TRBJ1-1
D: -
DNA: TGTGCCAGCAGCTTGGCGGCCGGTGAAGCTTTCTTT
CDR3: CASSLAAGEAFF

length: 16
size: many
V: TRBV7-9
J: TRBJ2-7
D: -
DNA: TGTGCCAGCAGCTTAGATTTGGGGGGGGGCAGGGGAGAGCAGTACTTC
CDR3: CASSLDLGGGRGEQYF

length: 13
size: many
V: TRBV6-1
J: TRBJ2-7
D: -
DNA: TGTGCCAGCAGGCACAGTTACCCCTACGAGCAGTACTTC
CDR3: CASRHSYPYEQYF

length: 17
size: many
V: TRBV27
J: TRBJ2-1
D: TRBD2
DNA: TGTGCCAGCAGTCCTGGAGCGGGGCCTAGCTCCTACAATGAGCAGTTCTTC
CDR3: CASSPGAGPSSYNEQFF

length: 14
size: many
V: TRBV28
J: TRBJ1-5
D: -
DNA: TGTGCCAGCAGTTCAGTCCAGGGTGGACAGCCCCAGCATTTT
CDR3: CASSSVQGGQPQHF

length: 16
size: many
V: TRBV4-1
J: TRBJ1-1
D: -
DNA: TGCGCCAGCAGCCAACCCGTTGGGAAGGGGAGAACTGAAGCTTTCTTT
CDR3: CASSQPVGKGRTEAFF

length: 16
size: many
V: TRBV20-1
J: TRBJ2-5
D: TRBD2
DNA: TGCAGTGCTTCCGGGACTAGCGGGGCTATCCAAGAGACCCAGTACTTC
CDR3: CSASGTSGAIQETQYF

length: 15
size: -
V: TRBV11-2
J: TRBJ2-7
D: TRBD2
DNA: TGTGCCAGCAGCCGCTTAGCGGGGGTAACCTACGAGCAGTACTTC
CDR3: CASSRLAGVTYEQYF

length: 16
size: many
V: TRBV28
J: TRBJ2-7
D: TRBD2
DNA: TGTGCCAGCAGTCTCGGACTAGCGGGAGGGAGGTACGAGCAGTACTTC
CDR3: CASSLGLAGGRYEQYF

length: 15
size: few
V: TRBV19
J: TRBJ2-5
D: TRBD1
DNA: TGTGCCAGTAGTTTCTCAGGGGGCCCTAGGGAGACCCAGTACTTC
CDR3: CASSFSGGPRETQYF

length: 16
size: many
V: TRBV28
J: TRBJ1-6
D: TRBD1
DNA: TGTGCCAGCAGATTCGACAGGGGGAGGAGTAATTCACCCCTCCACTTT
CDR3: CASRFDRGRSNSPLHF

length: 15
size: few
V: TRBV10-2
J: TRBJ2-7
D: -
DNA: TGCGCCAGCAGTGATAGGTTGGCAGGAACCTACGAGCAGTACTTC
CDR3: CASSDRLAGTYEQYF

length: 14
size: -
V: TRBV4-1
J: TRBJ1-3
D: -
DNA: TGCGCCAGCAGCCCCCGGACCTCAGGAAACACCATATATTTT
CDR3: CASSPRTSGNTIYF

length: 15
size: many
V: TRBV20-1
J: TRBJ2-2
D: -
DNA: TGCAGTGCTACCCCCGGGCCAGCGGACACCGGGGAGCTGTTTTTT
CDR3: CSATPGPADTGELFF

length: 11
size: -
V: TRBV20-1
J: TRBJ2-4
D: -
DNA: TGCAGTGCTGGGCGGGGCACCATTCAGTACTTC
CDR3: CSAGRGTIQYF

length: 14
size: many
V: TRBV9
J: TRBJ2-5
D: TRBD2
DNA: TGTGCCAGCAGCTACACGGGAGGGAGGGAGACCCAGTACTTC
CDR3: CASSYTGGRETQYF

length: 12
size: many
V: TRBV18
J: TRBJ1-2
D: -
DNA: TGTGCCAGCTCGTCCGGGACGAATGGCTACACCTTC
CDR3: CASSSGTNGYTF

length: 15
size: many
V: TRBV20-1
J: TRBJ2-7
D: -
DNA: TGCAGTGCTATCATAGGACAGTCCTCCGGTTACGAGCAGTACTTC
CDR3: CSAIIGQSSGYEQYF